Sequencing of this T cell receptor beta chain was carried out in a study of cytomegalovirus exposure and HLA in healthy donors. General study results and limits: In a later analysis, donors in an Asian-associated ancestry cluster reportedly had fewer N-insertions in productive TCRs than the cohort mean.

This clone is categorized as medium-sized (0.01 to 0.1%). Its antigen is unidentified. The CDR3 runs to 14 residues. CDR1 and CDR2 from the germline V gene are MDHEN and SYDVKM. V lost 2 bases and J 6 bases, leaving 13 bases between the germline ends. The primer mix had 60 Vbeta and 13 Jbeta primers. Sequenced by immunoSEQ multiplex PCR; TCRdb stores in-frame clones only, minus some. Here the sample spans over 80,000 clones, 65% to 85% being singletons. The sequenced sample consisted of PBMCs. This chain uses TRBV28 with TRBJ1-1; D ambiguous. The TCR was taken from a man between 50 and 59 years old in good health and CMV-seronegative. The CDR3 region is CASSLGLGAAEAFF. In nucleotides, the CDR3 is TGTGCCAGCAGTTTAGGTTTGGGTGCGGCTGAAGCTTTCTTT.